One and the same sample provided the 29 T cell receptor beta chains below, sequenced in a study of CD8+ T cells in alopecia areata (dated by TCRdb to 2016 to 2018). Sample treatment or condition, as interpreted from the label and publication: oral pan-JAK inhibitor, 5-10 mg twice daily. Receptor amplification or capture employed the immunoSEQ multiplex PCR assay. For TCR sequencing, RNA was extracted from every sample and reverse transcribed into cDNA to serve as template. Entries here come from immuneACCESS through TCRdb and include only in-frame sequences with V and J called. Some clones fail to appear in such tables; in the studies checked, an unresolved V gene covers under half of the shortfall, and the cause of the remainder is unknown. This sample gives 95,000 to 110,000 clones in total; about nine tenths of them show up just once. Over 8.5% of the sample is in the top ten clones. Sequences were derived from CD8+ T cells sorted from blood, sampled between weeks 30 and 35, from a patient treated with tofacitinib. The receptors originated from a human donor with alopecia areata.

This rearrangement joins TRBV10-3 to TRBJ2-7; 8 bases are shared with TRBD1. CDR3 length: 17 residues. Trimming took 3 bases from V and 2 from J; bases not matched to a gene: 12. Germline loops: CDR1 ENHRY, CDR2 SYGVKD. The DNA for the CDR3 is TGTGCCATCAGTGACTACGCAGGGGGCCGGGACCCCTACGAGCAGTACTTC. Translation gives CAISDYAGGRDPYEQYF.

This clone was counted a single time. The rearrangement links TRBV5-1 to TRBJ2-5, with no clear D. Germline CDR1 SGHRS, CDR2 YFSETQ. The CDR3 extends over 16 amino acids. V lost 0 bases and J lost 0, with 12 bases in between. CDR3 region: CASSLGFQTHQETQYF. DNA for the CDR3: TGCGCCAGCAGCTTGGGATTTCAGACACACCAAGAGACCCAGTACTTC.

A word on this clone: One end of the junction varies from germline; a read error may be responsible. At the DNA level, this CDR3 is encoded by other sequences in the same sample as well. The chain combines TRBV29-1 with TRBJ2-1; D may be TRBD2 (6 bases). The CDR3 runs 15 residues. The V gene's germline CDR1 is SQVTM and CDR2 ANQGSEA. The CDR3 DNA follows: TGTAGCGTCCAACGGGAGTACCATGGGGGAGATGAGCAGTTCTTC. Residues: CSVQREYHGGDEQFF.

CDR3 sequence reads: CASSGPRGYEQYF. CDR3 bases: TGTGCCAGCAGTGGCCCCAGGGGCTACGAGCAGTACTTC. The chain has TRBV27 and TRBJ2-7; possible D gene TRBD1, 6 bases. Germline V gives CDR1 MNHEY, CDR2 SMNVEV (reference sequence). V shed 5 bases and J shed 3 bases, with 11 bases lying between them. The CDR3 runs 13 residues.

This rearrangement joins TRBV27 to TRBJ1-5; 9 positions agree with TRBD1. The CDR3 is 15 residues long. Germline CDR1 and CDR2: MNHEY and SMNVEV (reference sequence). V lost 5 bases, J lost 4 bases, and 6 bases stayed unmatched. The CDR3 DNA follows: TGTGCCAGCAGTCCCCGGGACAGGGTGAATCAGCCCCAGCATTTT. Translating gives CASSPRDRVNQPQHF.

This clone appeared once. This chain connects TRBV9 to TRBJ2-7; D is possibly TRBD2 (6 bases). The germline gives CDR1 SGDLS, CDR2 YYNGEE. CDR3 size: 15 residues. The V gene lost 0 bases and the J gene lost 3 bases, with 13 bases spanning the gap. CDR3 residues: CASSVGGGALYEQYF. The CDR3 region has the DNA TGTGCCAGCAGCGTAGGTGGAGGGGCCCTCTACGAGCAGTACTTC.

CDR3 loop: CSVEGGAGGANEQFF. DNA for the CDR3: TGCAGCGTTGAAGGCGGAGCGGGAGGTGCGAATGAGCAGTTCTTC. V and J are TRBV29-1 and TRBJ2-1; 9 positions agree with TRBD2. Germline values: CDR1 SQVTM, CDR2 ANQGSEA. With 1 base clipped from V and 7 bases from J, the junction kept 8 bases outside the gene matches. The CDR3 runs to 15 residues.

The chain recombines TRBV2 with TRBJ2-2, with D perhaps TRBD2 (5 bases). This CDR3 spans 15 amino acids. CDR1 and CDR2 (germline): SNHLY, FYNNEI. With 7 bases removed from V and 0 bases from J, the gap between germline ends came to 12 bases. For the CDR3, the DNA is TGTGCCAGCATTAGTAGCGTCACGAACACCGGGGAGCTGTTTTTT. This encodes CASISSVTNTGELFF.

The chain recombines TRBV27 with TRBJ2-1; possibly TRBD1 for D (5 bases). The germline gives CDR1 MNHEY, CDR2 SMNVEV (reference sequence). CDR3 length: 17 residues. Trimming removed 0 bases at V and 5 bases at J, with 17 bases between. CDR3 region: CASSLSPGAGRNNEQFF. The DNA for the CDR3 is TGTGCCAGCAGTTTATCCCCTGGGGCTGGGCGCAACAATGAGCAGTTCTTC.

This chain connects TRBV2 to TRBJ2-7; no clear D. Germline V gene data show CDR1 as SNHLY and CDR2 as FYNNEI. The CDR3 consists of 15 residues. V lost 2 bases and J lost 0, with 11 bases in between. In nucleotides, the CDR3 is TGTGCCAGCAGTGAATGGGCAGAGAGCTCCTACGAGCAGTACTTC. Translation: CASSEWAESSYEQYF.

The CDR3, as DNA: TGTGCCAGCAGCTTAGCGGGGGGGACCTCAGATACGCAGTATTTT. Encoded protein: CASSLAGGTSDTQYF. V and J are TRBV7-6 and TRBJ2-3; 7 nucleotides agree with TRBD2. Trimming removed 0 bases from V and 4 bases from J; junction bases left unmatched: 4. Per germline, CDR1 SGHVS and CDR2 FNYEAQ. This CDR3 contains 15 residues.

The CDR3, as DNA: TGTGCCAGCACCGGGACTAGCAGGTCGTACGAGCAGTACTTC. This gives the protein CASTGTSRSYEQYF. The chain employs TRBV2 and TRBJ2-7; 9 bases are shared with TRBD2. The V gene end was trimmed by 7 bases and the J gene end by 4 bases; junction bases not matched to a gene: 8. Per the germline V gene, CDR1 is SNHLY and CDR2 is FYNNEI. The length of the CDR3 is 14 residues.

This chain links TRBV2 with TRBJ2-5; 7 bases line up with TRBD2. Germline V CDR1 and CDR2: SNHLY, FYNNEI. Trimming removed 1 base from V and 0 bases from J; junction bases left unmatched: 5. This CDR3 contains 16 residues. In nucleotides, the CDR3 is TGTGCCAGCAGTGAAGGGGGAGGGGCCGACCAAGAGACCCAGTACTTC. Translation gives CASSEGGGADQETQYF.

This chain links TRBV25-1 with TRBJ2-2; D ambiguous. The ends were cut back, 6 bases at V and 6 bases at J, with 8 bases in the middle. Germline-derived CDR1 and CDR2 are MGHDK and SYGVNS. This CDR3 is built from 12 residues. CDR3 sequence reads: CASSFGAGELFF. The DNA of the CDR3 is TGTGCCAGCAGCTTTGGCGCCGGGGAGCTGTTTTTT.

The chain employs TRBV11-2 and TRBJ2-7; D gene unclear. V lost 0 bases, J lost 4 bases, and 1 base lay in between. The germline CDR1 and CDR2 sequences are SGHAT and FQNNGV. This CDR3 comprises 11 residues. CDR3: CASSLEYEQYF. The CDR3 nucleotides read TGTGCCAGCAGCTTAGAGTACGAGCAGTACTTC.

This chain joins TRBV30 and TRBJ1-1; D is unclear. The length of the CDR3 is 11 residues. Germline CDR1 GTSNPN, CDR2 SVGIG (reference sequence). The germline V and J ends were trimmed by 4 bases and 8 bases, with 11 bases remaining between them. The CDR3, as DNA: TGTGCCTGGAAGCGTCCTCTCGAAGCTTTCTTT. This encodes CAWKRPLEAFF. The whole variable domain, filled in from reference TRBV30 and TRBJ1-1, reads SQTIHQWPATLVQPVGSPLSLECTVEGTSNPNLYWYRQAAGRGLQLLFYSVGIGQISSEVPQNLSASRPQDRQFILSSKKLLLSDSGFYLCAWKRPLEAFFGQGTRLTVV.

The CDR3 sequence: CASSLSRDYNEQFF. CDR3 sequence (DNA): TGTGCCAGCAGTTTGAGTCGAGACTACAATGAGCAGTTCTTC. V and J are TRBV27 and TRBJ2-1; D not certain. The CDR3 covers 14 residues. Trimming took 3 bases from V and 3 from J, leaving 9 bases between them. Germline values: CDR1 MNHEY, CDR2 SMNVEV (reference sequence).

J is TRBJ2-5 and V is TRBV4-1, with 10 bases fitting TRBD1. With V trimmed by 4 bases and J by 5 bases, 1 base remained unmatched. The CDR3 is 13 amino acids. Per the germline V gene, CDR1 is MGHRA and CDR2 is YSYEKL. For the CDR3, the DNA is TGCGCCAGCAGCCTGGGACAGGGGGAGACCCAGTACTTC. Its protein product is CASSLGQGETQYF.

The J gene is TRBJ2-1, the V gene TRBV13, with 8 bases aligning to TRBD2. CDR1 PRHDT and CDR2 FYEKMQ come from the germline V gene (reference sequence). The V gene end was trimmed by 0 bases and the J gene end by 4 bases; junction bases not matched to a gene: 2. The CDR3 extends over 15 amino acids. CDR3 sequence: CASSLGSSGYNEQFF. In DNA form, the CDR3 reads TGTGCCAGCAGCTTAGGGTCTAGCGGGTACAATGAGCAGTTCTTC. Full variable domain (rest looked up from reference TRBV13 and TRBJ2-1): AAGVIQSPRHLIKEKRETATLKCYPIPRHDTVYWYQQGPGQDPQFLISFYEKMQSDKGSIPDRFSAQQFSDYHSELNMSSLELGDSALYFCASSLGSSGYNEQFFGPGTRLTVL.

The J gene is TRBJ2-2, the V gene TRBV5-6; maybe TRBD1 (5 bases). The CDR3 is made up of 15 amino acids. Germline-derived CDR1 and CDR2 are SGHDT and YYEEEE. The V end lost 1 base, the J end lost 3 bases, and 10 bases lay between the germline ends. The CDR3 protein is CASSLPRQYTGELFF. As DNA, the CDR3 is TGTGCCAGCAGCTTGCCGCGACAGTACACCGGGGAGCTGTTTTTT.

The chain employs TRBV29-1 and TRBJ2-1; D is ambiguous. Trimming removed 6 bases from V and 4 bases from J, with 25 bases in between. The CDR3 is 17 amino acids. CDR1 SQVTM and CDR2 ANQGSEA come from the germline V gene. CDR3 sequence: CSVAARRKGQEYNEQFF. The CDR3, as DNA: TGCAGCGTCGCAGCCCGGCGGAAGGGTCAGGAGTACAATGAGCAGTTCTTC.

This sequence joins TRBV6-5 and TRBJ1-1; D gene unclear. This CDR3 has 11 amino acids. The V and J ends lost 7 bases and 3 bases respectively, with 6 bases between them. The germline V gene encodes CDR1 MNHEY and CDR2 SVGAGI. The CDR3 region is CASIWDTEAFF. The CDR3 DNA follows: TGTGCCAGCATTTGGGACACTGAAGCTTTCTTT.

V usage is TRBV7-9 and J usage is TRBJ2-1, with D perhaps TRBD2 (5 bases). The CDR3 contains 18 residues. CDR1 and CDR2 (germline): SEHNR, FQNEAQ (reference sequence). V shed 4 bases and J shed 4 bases, with 23 bases lying between them. The CDR3 spells CASSSPLVASGSYNEQFF. As DNA, the CDR3 is TGTGCCAGCAGCTCCCCGCTGGTCGCCTCGGGAAGTTACAATGAGCAGTTCTTC.

This clone was counted once. The chain recombines TRBV11-3 with TRBJ1-1, with D tentatively TRBD1 (5 bases). V was cut by 5 bases and J by 5 bases, with 15 bases left in between. CDR3 size: 14 residues. Germline-derived CDR1 and CDR2 are SGHNT and YENEEA. The CDR3 loop reads CASSQAGLGTEAFF. DNA for the CDR3: TGTGCCAGCAGCCAAGCAGGGTTGGGGACTGAAGCTTTCTTT.

This clone was found a few times. The gene calls are TRBV27 and TRBJ2-1; TRBD2 matches 9 bases. This CDR3 comprises 15 residues. Trimming cost V 1 base and J 4 bases; bases outside gene matches: 2. Germline CDR1 and CDR2: MNHEY and SMNVEV (reference sequence). CDR3: CASSLYSGGYNEQFF. CDR3 DNA: TGTGCCAGCAGTTTATACAGCGGGGGGTACAATGAGCAGTTCTTC.

V gene TRBV25-1 combines with J gene TRBJ2-2; 13 nucleotides align to TRBD2. The germline CDR1 and CDR2 sequences are MGHDK and SYGVNS. Germline trimming cut 3 bases from V and 0 bases from J; bases unmatched to any gene: 4. The CDR3 is 18 residues long. The CDR3 protein is CASSDWTSGRANTGELFF. DNA of the CDR3: TGTGCCAGCAGTGACTGGACTAGCGGGAGAGCGAACACCGGGGAGCTGTTTTTT.

The rearrangement uses TRBV7-9 and TRBJ1-2; perhaps TRBD1 as D (5 bases). Trimming pared 0 bases from V and 3 bases from J, leaving 8 bases between. The CDR3 extends over 14 amino acids. CDR1 and CDR2 from the germline V gene are SEHNR and FQNEAQ (reference sequence). CDR3 bases: TGTGCCAGCAGCTTAGCAGGGGAGGACTATGGCTACACCTTC. It is translated as CASSLAGEDYGYTF.

A few counts support this clone. This rearrangement joins TRBV7-9 to TRBJ2-5, with D perhaps matching TRBD1 or TRBD2 (5 bases each). Germline lookup yields CDR1 SEHNR and CDR2 FQNEAQ (reference sequence). V was cut by 1 base and J by 1 base, with 10 bases left in between. The CDR3 is 15 residues long. The CDR3 here is CASSLVDSGQETQYF. The CDR3 DNA is TGTGCCAGCAGCTTAGTTGACAGCGGCCAAGAGACCCAGTACTTC.

This rearrangement joins TRBV9 to TRBJ1-2, with D possibly matching TRBD1 (5 bases). The germline V and J ends were trimmed by 4 bases and 4 bases, with 17 bases remaining between them. Germline V gene lookup returns CDR1 SGDLS and CDR2 YYNGEE. The CDR3 covers 15 residues. The CDR3 region has the DNA TGTGCCAGCAGCCCCAGGGAGACCGATCTCTATGGCTACACCTTC. Protein product: CASSPRETDLYGYTF.